This T cell receptor beta chain was sequenced for a study of T cell responses to AZD1222 COVID-19 vaccine (dated by TCRdb to the early 2020s). Notes on the research overall: Because spike-specific TCR depth and breadth did not differ between the two schedules, AZD1222 recipients who got a second dose at roughly 4 weeks were pooled with those who got a second dose at roughly 12 weeks. A total of 230 or so trial participants underwent TCR sequencing, of whom nearly 210 received two doses of AZD1222 and about 26 received two doses of the MenACWY control vaccine. Trial participants were enrolled by age into 18-55, 56-69 and 70-plus year subgroups, with approximately 160, 26 and 62 TCR-sequenced participants respectively. Paper-wide results and their limitations: The 56-69-year group was small, and its depth increase did not reach significance, likely because of low power. After two AZD1222 doses, spike-specific TCR breadth and depth were significantly higher than at day 0 and than in MenACWY recipients. Most participants were white British and females outnumbered males, and the authors suggested that clonal diversity may have been underestimated. Epitopes outside the regions mutated in the B.1.351 and B.1.1.7 variants were reportedly recognized by nearly half of the unique spike-specific TCRs. CD4 TCRs associated with the vaccine covered the entire spike protein, and the dominant responses were in regions 160-218 and 743-854. Because no day 14 peak-response samples were available, repertoires were characterized only after the peak T cell response. Only 5 to 7 AZD1222 recipients were SARS-CoV-2 seropositive at baseline, limiting conclusions about previously exposed vaccinees.

The sample's time point label is to be understood as: baseline before first vaccination. The vaccinee samples were drawn from two UK trials, COV001 and COV002, one of which was a single-blind randomized controlled phase 2/3 trial testing AZD1222 (ChAdOx1 nCoV-19) in healthy adults. For TCRbeta chain sequencing, PBMC samples were collected from trial participants at day 0 and at day 28 after the second dose. The CDR3 regions of human TCRbeta chains were subjected to immunosequencing. The source study handled its data this way. Repertoire TCRs were matched against a reference library of SARS-CoV-2-specific TCRs generated with the MIRA antigen-specificity platform. Breadth was defined as the fraction of unique TCRs that were SARS-CoV-2-associated. Depth was defined as the fraction of total T cells that were SARS-CoV-2-associated. Using the MIRA data, each spike-specific TCR was mapped to the spike region that the TCR reacts to and placed in a CD4 or CD8 class. Log10-transformed breadth and depth values were compared by one-way ANOVA with Sidak's multiple comparisons tests. Not all clones reach the TCRdb copy of this immuneACCESS table, which keeps in-frame sequences only. Checked studies attribute under half of the gap to unresolved V genes and leave the rest unexplained. V and J calls and clone size are copied from that table; D and trimming were computed from the DNA. Here the sample has around 91,000 clones; 70% to 90% occur a single time. The biggest ten clones account for 15% to 20% of the sample.

The germline V gene (reference sequence) specifies SEHNR as CDR1 and FQNEAQ as CDR2. The junction carries 8 bases between V and J, which are trimmed by 1 base and 2 bases respectively. CDR3 length: 14 amino acids, cysteine to phenylalanine. The entry retains the CDR3 DNA only, 42 bases that are in frame from base 1. On this clone: Its antigen is not yet known. Qualities for individual bases were not recorded, and no much larger clone is one base off.

The TCR sequence derives from an adult in good health. The receptor chain draws on TRBV7-9 and TRBJ1-1, with no reliable assignment of the D segment. This material consisted of peripheral blood, taken on day 0 of AZD1222 vaccination. Here is the DNA: TGTGCCAGCAGCTTAGGGCAGGTAAACACTGAAGCTTTCTTT. It translates as CASSLGQVNTEAFF.